At least ten counts were recorded for the clone carrying this T cell receptor (beta chain). The source material, RNA transcripts, was used to amplify TCR beta CDR3 regions. An initial round of RT-PCR targeting the TCR CDR3 relied on the HTBI primer set. TCRdb re-analysed the multiplex PCR reads in MiXCR, keeping a single row per CDR3 protein. The sample shows about 380,000 distinct CDR3 sequences, about 15% of them seen only once. This record belongs to a study of T cells in Graves' hyperthyroidism and ophthalmopathy. From germline, CDR1 is KGHSH and CDR2 LQKENI. This CDR3 comprises 12 residues. Trimming took off 1 base at V and 8 bases at J, with 7 bases between the two ends.

Sequencing was performed on blood. This clonotype was obtained from a woman aged 25 to 45 with Graves' ophthalmopathy. The chain has TRBV18 and TRBJ2-3, with unresolved D. As DNA, the CDR3 is TGTGCCAGCTCACCACGGGGTGGTACGCAGTATTTT. The encoded protein is CASSPRGGTQYF.